This TCR beta chain comes out of a study of cytomegalovirus exposure and HLA in healthy donors (dated by TCRdb to about 2017). Notes on the research overall: An earlier analysis of approximately 640 of the donors reported about 290 Gb of sequence data and roughly 110 million unique TCR beta sequences from roughly 180 million T cells. An earlier analysis of 450 to 750 of the donors used high-throughput TCR beta sequencing to judge whether each TCR beta V gene segment behaved as functional or pseudogenic. In the later analysis, no new phenotypic data were used to find candidate immune exposures; instead, reliance was placed on TCR beta sequences and their occurrence across donors. Among under 450 genotyped donors of the cohort, an average of approximately 250,000 unique TCR beta nucleotide sequences were sequenced per donor, around 18% of them non-productive. A separate validation cohort of roughly 120 different subjects was used in addition to the approximately 700-subject first cohort. Both class I and class II loci were covered by HLA typing, at four-digit resolution. Donor age, sex, ethnicity and CMV serostatus were compiled together with the repertoire data. Genome-wide SNP genotypes for about 60% of the roughly 670 donors were used in a later genetic analysis, which treated that subset as a discovery cohort. To predict cytomegalovirus infection status, the study brought together high-throughput TCR immunosequencing, statistical association of individual TCRs with disease status, and machine learning. A later analysis re-analyzed previously published TCR beta repertoires from roughly 690 donors and added high-resolution HLA genotyping to study TCR occurrence patterns. The study aimed to test whether signatures of past pathogen exposure could be identified by cataloging public T cell receptors. Every repertoire in the discovery cohort had been generated on one and the same sequencing platform. The study profiled the T cell repertoires of some 610 subjects by immunosequencing and related them to cytomegalovirus serostatus. The number of typed donors differed by locus: about 620-640 for A, B, C, DRB1 and DQB1; some 500 for DQA1; around 610 for DPA1; and about 470 for DPB1. An early release that covered several hundred HLA-typed donors contained about 300 gigabases of sequencing data and some 87 million unique TCR sequences. Five DR-DQ haplotypes were treated as single units for association and clustering because of strong linkage in the cohort. Of the 300 to 500 genotyped donors, 75% to 85% were placed in the genetic ancestry cluster associated with self-reported Caucasian donors.

Trimming takes 0 bases from V and 1 base from J, and the germline ends sit 9 bases apart. The CDR3, from cysteine to phenylalanine, totals 15 residues. The entry retains the CDR3 DNA only, 45 bases that are in frame from base 1. CDR1 PRHDT and CDR2 FYEKMQ are derived from the germline V gene (reference sequence). Details on this clone: Its recognized antigen is unknown.

Here is what the overall study found, with its caveats: Three of the identified cytomegalovirus-associated TCR beta chains were confirmed in vitro to be specific for cytomegalovirus antigens. Fewer than 20 rarely observed V segments, including chromosome 9 orphons, were excluded from the earlier analysis of approximately 500 of the donors because counts were too low. A later analysis found that TCR association rates varied across HLA loci, with DRB1 alleles showing the most associated TCRs and HLA-C alleles the fewest. At a false discovery rate of 0.05, a later analysis linked 15,000 to 20,000 TCR beta sequences to specific HLA alleles. CMV serostatus was the only immune exposure information available for the cohort. A later analysis found that most CMV-associated TCR beta chains appeared HLA-restricted, with HLA associations seemingly driven largely by CMV exposure. Because the 87-base-pair reads could not distinguish some IMGT-functional V segments, including TRBV6-2 and TRBV6-3, those segments were excluded. A later analysis reported that several top co-occurrence clusters appeared linked to parvovirus B19, influenza, CMV and Epstein-Barr virus. Because HLA typing was unavailable for some donors at each locus, only the typed subset was used in association tests. When HLA alleles, especially DR and DQ, strongly co-occurred, attributing TCR associations to individual alleles was difficult. According to the authors, the approach could potentially be generalized to other disease states and immunological phenotypes. According to a later genetic analysis, donors in an Asian-associated ancestry cluster had fewer N-insertions in productive TCRs than the approximately 670-donor mean. The sequencing pipeline was judged likely to have produced a cluster of highly shared sequence variants as a technical artifact. Most TCR sequences were seen in very few donors, while some public TCRs were found in many individuals. A later analysis found that HLA-associated TCR beta chains were more clonally expanded and had lower generation probabilities than equally common non-associated chains. Linkage disequilibrium might explain the correlated functional status among segregating V segments, but an unknown experimental factor could not be ruled out. In both the original and validation cohorts, the classifier was reported to diagnose cytomegalovirus status with high specificity and sensitivity. A further reported finding was that TCR beta sequences accurately predicted the HLA-A and HLA-B alleles for most subjects in the first cohort. In the study, 150 to 200 TCR beta chains were listed as associated with cytomegalovirus. Broadly in line with IMGT annotations, most TCR beta V segments showed up in productive rearrangements about 87% or about 30% of the time in an earlier analysis of approximately 600 of the donors. An association between a missense DCLRE1C variant and V-gene and J-gene trimming of TCR beta chains was found in a later genetic analysis and replicated in an independent cohort. In this cohort, only TCR beta chains were sequenced, and detectable features were limited by the absence of alpha or paired-chain data. Sequencing depth was assumed to be roughly uniform across donors in the presence/absence analyses, though that assumption may not hold.

Library preparation was by the immunoSEQ multiplex PCR assay. A mixture of 60 forward primers for TCR Vbeta segments and 13 reverse primers for TCR Jbeta segments was used in the multiplex PCR. Amplification of the CDR3 region of rearranged TCR beta genes was performed with a multiplex PCR assay on genomic DNA. On the Illumina HiSeq System, the amplified TCR beta libraries were sequenced as 87-base-pair reads. The original pipeline was this. A later analysis tallied roughly 76 million unique TCR beta chains across the 666 repertoires, and approximately 11 million of those chains were shared by two or more donors. Raw reads were error-corrected and collapsed into unique sequences by a nearest-neighbor algorithm in which closely related sequences were merged to remove PCR and sequencing errors. Alignment of CDR3 sequences to IMGT reference sequences was used to assign V, D and J gene segments. For a sequence to be retained, a match of at least six nucleotides to both a V gene segment and a J gene segment was required. Rearrangements were called productive when the CDR3 lacked stop codons and stayed in frame with V and J; all others were non-productive. Following IMGT convention, CDR3 was defined as the stretch from the second conserved V-encoded cysteine up to the conserved J-encoded phenylalanine. Sequences without an unambiguous match to a single V gene segment were excluded from the earlier analysis of several hundred of the donors. In an earlier analysis of approximately 590 of the donors, V segments were called functional above 56.7% productive rearrangements and were called segregating when the between-donor standard deviation exceeded 5%. A statistical classification framework was built for diagnosing cytomegalovirus status from the catalog of TCR beta chain sequences. In a later analysis, TCR nucleotide sequences were compared against IMGT/GENE-DB human TR gene sequences so that V and J genes could be assigned. In a later analysis, CDR3 sequences and most-parsimonious VDJ recombination scenarios were assigned using the TCRdist pipeline. In a later analysis, each TCR beta chain was defined by its CDR3 amino acid sequence together with its V-gene family, and reads without a unique V-gene family were excluded. In a later analysis, some 600 highly shared, low-generation-probability nucleotide sequences were removed to address suspected cross-contamination and a sequencing artifact. A later analysis calculated a clonal expansion index for each public chain from normalized within-repertoire ranks of inferred template counts. A later analysis computed generation probabilities with a VDJ recombination model fitted to out-of-frame rearrangements, and checked the results against IGoR. Hypergeometric tests were used in a later analysis to score TCR-TCR, TCR-HLA and TCR-CMV co-occurrence, with a repertoire-size bias correction applied to the TCR pairs. False discovery rates were estimated in a later analysis by permuting HLA or CMV assignments 20 times. A later analysis grouped co-occurring TCRs with DBSCAN, adding TCRdist sequence similarity when clustering within HLA-allele-positive subsets. Repertoires with fewer than 30,000 or more than 120,000 public chains, plus five repertoires with anomalous nucleotide sharing, were excluded from co-occurrence clustering. Sourced from immuneACCESS, this table was stored by TCRdb with only in-frame sequences that have V and J called. A share of the clones is absent; for the studies checked, an unresolved V gene accounts for under half, and the remainder has no known explanation. V and J calls and clone size follow that table, whereas D and trimming were derived from the DNA. This sample's table contains 150,000 to 200,000 clones. The ten largest clones take up approximately 6.9% of the sample.

The cohort comprised some 700 healthy bone marrow donors. At the time of sampling, all cohort members were nominally healthy, though unrecorded immune exposures were likely present. The donor tested CMV seronegative and was one of the 352 seronegative cohort members. Each donor provided a peripheral blood sample, and peripheral blood mononuclear cells were used for TCR beta sequencing. The Qiagen DNeasy Blood Extraction Kit was used to extract genomic DNA from the blood cell samples. The V gene is TRBV13 and the J gene is TRBJ1-1; no D gene call is confident. The sequenced sample was PBMCs. The sequence derives from a man aged 25 to 40 in good health and CMV-seronegative. The CDR3 corresponds to CASSLGIRENTEAFF. The DNA reads TGTGCCAGCAGCTTAGGCATACGGGAGAACACTGAAGCTTTCTTT.